The table lists the clone carrying this T cell receptor (beta chain) with a count of one. Its antigen is unidentified. This specimen belongs to a study of shared clonotypes between healthy human individuals. The wider study: Three plates each covered CD4 naive and memory; CD8 naive two, CD8 memory one. Study-level results: In the sorted subsets, rarefaction showed sequencing was incomplete despite large depth. Enrolling few donors narrowed the genetic and exposure-history diversity that was represented.

The protocol was immunoSEQ multiplex PCR, while the TCRdb copy is restricted to in-frame clones and leaves out a portion. This table has some 1,400,000 clones, more than 95% appearing once. CDR1 is SGHDT, CDR2 YYEEEE, per germline. The CDR3 is made up of 15 amino acids. The V and J ends lost 1 base and 0 bases respectively, with 7 bases between them. The genes are TRBV5-6 and TRBJ2-2; D gene ambiguous. The TCR comes from a man between 25 and 39 years old in good health. The sequencing input was naive CD4+ T cells sorted from blood. Subset indicated: CD45RA+ positively selected. The CDR3 DNA follows: TGTGCCAGCAGCTTGATGGGATCGAACACCGGGGAGCTGTTTTTT. Protein: CASSLMGSNTGELFF.